This TCR beta chain emerged from a study of cytotoxic CD8 clonotypes in ibrutinib-treated CLL. The CDR3 has 16 amino acids. Germline CDR1 SEHNR, CDR2 FQNEAQ (reference sequence). V dropped 6 bases and J dropped 2 bases, with 17 bases sitting between them. This table comes from immunoSEQ multiplex PCR, and its TCRdb copy is limited to in-frame clones, with some not included. The sample shows about 21,000 clones, 70% to 80% of them seen only once. The TCR sequence derives from a human donor with chronic lymphocytic leukemia. The material was PBMCs, obtained before ibrutinib treatment. V is TRBV7-9 and J is TRBJ1-3; D gene uncertain. CDR3 in DNA: TGTGCCAGCAGTCCTAGACCGTTCTCTCCTGGAAACACCATATATTTT. Translated: CASSPRPFSPGNTIYF. Full variable domain (outside the CDR3, taken from reference TRBV7-9 and TRBJ1-3): DTGVSQNPRHKITKRGQNVTFRCDPISEHNRLYWYRQTLGQGPEFLTYFQNEAQLEKSRLLSDRFSAERPKGSFSTLEIQRTEQGDSAMYLCASSPRPFSPGNTIYFGEGSWLTVV.